This T cell receptor beta chain comes out of a study of metastatic and nonmetastatic thyroid tumors. Study-level background: Repertoires were compared across blood and tumor or nodule tissue from malignant and benign thyroid patients. Whole-study findings and limits: Versus benign nodules, malignant thyroid tumors reportedly had significantly higher TCR beta diversity, in blood and tumor.

All patients reached thyroid surgery having received no treatment beforehand. V was clipped by 7 bases and J by 7 bases; unmatched bases: 3. This CDR3 comprises 12 residues. TCRdb re-analyzed the PCR reads through MiXCR. The sample shows approximately 17,000 clones, more than 20% of them seen only once. A remark on this clone: As yet, its antigen is unknown.

The clonotype comes from a male donor with papillary thyroid cancer or a benign thyroid nodule (not recorded which). Some clones in this sample may be carry-over from other donors' samples. Sequencing was performed on blood. The chain combines TRBV12-3 or TRBV12-4 with TRBJ2-2; 7 bases fit TRBD1. The DNA of the CDR3 is TGTGCCAGCACGACAGGGATCGGGGAGCTGTTTTTT. Its protein product is CASTTGIGELFF.